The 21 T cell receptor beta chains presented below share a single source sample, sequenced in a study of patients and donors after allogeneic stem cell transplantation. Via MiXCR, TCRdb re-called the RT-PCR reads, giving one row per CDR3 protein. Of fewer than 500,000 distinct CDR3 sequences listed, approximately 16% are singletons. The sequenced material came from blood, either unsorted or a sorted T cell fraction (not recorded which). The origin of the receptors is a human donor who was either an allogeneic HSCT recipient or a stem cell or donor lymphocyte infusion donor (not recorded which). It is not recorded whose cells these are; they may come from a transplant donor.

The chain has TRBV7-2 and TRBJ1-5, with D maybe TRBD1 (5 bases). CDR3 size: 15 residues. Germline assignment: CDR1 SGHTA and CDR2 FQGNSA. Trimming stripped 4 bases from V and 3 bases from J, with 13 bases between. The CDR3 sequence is CASSSRAGFNQPQHF. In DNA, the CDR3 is TGTGCCAGCAGCTCGAGGGCAGGGTTCAATCAGCCCCAGCATTTT.

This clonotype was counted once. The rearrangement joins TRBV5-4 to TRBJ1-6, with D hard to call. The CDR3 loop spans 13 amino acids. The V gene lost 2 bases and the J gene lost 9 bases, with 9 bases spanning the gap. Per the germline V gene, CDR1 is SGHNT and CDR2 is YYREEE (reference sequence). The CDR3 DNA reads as TGTGCCAGCAGCTTATCCGGACGTTCACCCCTCCACTTT. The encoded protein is CASSLSGRSPLHF.

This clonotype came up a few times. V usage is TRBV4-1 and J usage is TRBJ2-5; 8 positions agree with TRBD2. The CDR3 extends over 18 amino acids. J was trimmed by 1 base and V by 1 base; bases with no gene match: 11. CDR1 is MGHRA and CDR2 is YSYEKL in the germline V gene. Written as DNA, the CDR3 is TGCGCCAGCAGCCAAGGTCTTTGGCCCGGGACTAGCCAAGAGACCCAGTACTTC. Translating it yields CASSQGLWPGTSQETQYF.

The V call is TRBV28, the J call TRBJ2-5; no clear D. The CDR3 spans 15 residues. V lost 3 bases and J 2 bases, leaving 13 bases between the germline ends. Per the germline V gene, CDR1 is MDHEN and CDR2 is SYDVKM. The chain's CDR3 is CASSLFSLQQETQYF. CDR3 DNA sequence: TGTGCCAGCAGTTTGTTTAGCCTTCAACAAGAGACCCAGTACTTC.

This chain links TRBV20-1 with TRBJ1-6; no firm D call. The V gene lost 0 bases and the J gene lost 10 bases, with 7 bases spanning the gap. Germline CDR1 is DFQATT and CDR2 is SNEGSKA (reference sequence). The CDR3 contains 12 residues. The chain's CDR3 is CSARDRGSPLHF. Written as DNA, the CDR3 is TGCAGTGCTAGAGATCGAGGATCACCCCTCCACTTT.

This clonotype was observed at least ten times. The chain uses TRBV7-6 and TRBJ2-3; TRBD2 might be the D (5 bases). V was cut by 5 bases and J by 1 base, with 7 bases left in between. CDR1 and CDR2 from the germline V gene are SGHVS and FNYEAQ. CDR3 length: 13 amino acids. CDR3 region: CASSVSGTDTQYF. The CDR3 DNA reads TGTGCCAGCAGCGTTAGCGGCACAGATACGCAGTATTTT.

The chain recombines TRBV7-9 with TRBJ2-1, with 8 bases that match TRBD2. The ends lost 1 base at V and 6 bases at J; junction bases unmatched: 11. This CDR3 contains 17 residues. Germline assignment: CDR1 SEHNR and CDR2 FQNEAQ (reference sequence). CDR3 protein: CASSLGRGTSDANEQFF. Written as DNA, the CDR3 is TGTGCCAGCAGCTTAGGGAGGGGGACTAGTGATGCCAATGAGCAGTTCTTC.

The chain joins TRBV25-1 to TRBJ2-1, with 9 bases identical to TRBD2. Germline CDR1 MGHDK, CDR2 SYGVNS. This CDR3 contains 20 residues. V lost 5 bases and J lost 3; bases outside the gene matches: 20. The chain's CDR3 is CASSKPGTAYQREVYNEQFF. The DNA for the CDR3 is TGTGCCAGCAGTAAACCAGGGACAGCGTACCAGCGGGAGGTCTACAATGAGCAGTTCTTC.

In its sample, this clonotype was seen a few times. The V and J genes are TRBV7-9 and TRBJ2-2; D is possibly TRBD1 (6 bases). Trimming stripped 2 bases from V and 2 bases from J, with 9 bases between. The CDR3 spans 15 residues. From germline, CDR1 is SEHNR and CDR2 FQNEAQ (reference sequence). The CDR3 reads CASSLIQGNTGELFF. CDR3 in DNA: TGTGCCAGCAGCTTAATACAGGGTAACACCGGGGAGCTGTTTTTT.

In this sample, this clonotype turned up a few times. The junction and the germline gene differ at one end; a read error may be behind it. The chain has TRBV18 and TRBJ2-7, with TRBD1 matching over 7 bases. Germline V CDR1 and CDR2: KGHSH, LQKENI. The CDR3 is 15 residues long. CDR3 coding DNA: TGTGCCAGCTCCCCACTTGACAGGGTTCCGCAAGAGCAGTACTTC. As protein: CASSPLDRVPQEQYF.

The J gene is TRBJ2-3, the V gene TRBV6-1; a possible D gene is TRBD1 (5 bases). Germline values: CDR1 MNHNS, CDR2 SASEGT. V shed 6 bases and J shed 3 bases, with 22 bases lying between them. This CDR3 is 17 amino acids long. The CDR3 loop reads CASSPMLVQGRTDTQYF. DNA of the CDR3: TGTGCCAGCAGCCCAATGCTTGTTCAGGGTCGGACAGATACGCAGTATTTT.

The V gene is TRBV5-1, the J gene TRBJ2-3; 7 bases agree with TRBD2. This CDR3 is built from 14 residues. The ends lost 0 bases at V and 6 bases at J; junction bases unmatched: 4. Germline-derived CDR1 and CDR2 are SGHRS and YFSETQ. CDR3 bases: TGCGCCAGCAGCTTGGCTGGACTAGTGGATACGCAGTATTTT. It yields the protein CASSLAGLVDTQYF.

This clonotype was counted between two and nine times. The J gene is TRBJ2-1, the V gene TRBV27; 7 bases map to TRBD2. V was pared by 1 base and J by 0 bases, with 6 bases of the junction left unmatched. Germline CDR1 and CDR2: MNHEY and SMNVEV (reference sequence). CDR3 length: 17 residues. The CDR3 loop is CASSLYPSGFSYNEQFF. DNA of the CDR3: TGTGCCAGCAGTTTATACCCTAGCGGCTTCTCCTACAATGAGCAGTTCTTC.

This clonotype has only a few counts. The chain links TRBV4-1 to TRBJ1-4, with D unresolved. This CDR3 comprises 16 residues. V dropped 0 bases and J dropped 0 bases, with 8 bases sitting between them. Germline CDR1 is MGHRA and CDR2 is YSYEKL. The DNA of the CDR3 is TGCGCCAGCAGCCAAGAAAGGAGGGCAACTAATGAAAAACTGTTTTTT. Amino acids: CASSQERRATNEKLFF.

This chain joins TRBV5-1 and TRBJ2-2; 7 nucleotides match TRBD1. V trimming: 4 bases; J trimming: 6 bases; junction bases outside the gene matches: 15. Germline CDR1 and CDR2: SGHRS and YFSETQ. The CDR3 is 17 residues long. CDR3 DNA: TGCGCCAGCAGCCAAGAGAAAGAGACAGGGTTTGCCGGGGAGCTGTTTTTT. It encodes CASSQEKETGFAGELFF.

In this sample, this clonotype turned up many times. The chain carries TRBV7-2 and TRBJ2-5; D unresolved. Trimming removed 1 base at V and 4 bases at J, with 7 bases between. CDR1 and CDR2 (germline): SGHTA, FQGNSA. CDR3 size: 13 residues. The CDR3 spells CASSLEAAETQYF. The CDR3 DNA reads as TGTGCCAGCAGCTTAGAAGCAGCAGAGACCCAGTACTTC.

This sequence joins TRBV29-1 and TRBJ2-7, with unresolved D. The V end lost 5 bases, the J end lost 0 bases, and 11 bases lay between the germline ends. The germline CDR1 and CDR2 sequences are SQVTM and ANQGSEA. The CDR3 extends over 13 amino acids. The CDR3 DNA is TGCAGCGTTCCAGACCCACACTCCTACGAGCAGTACTTC. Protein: CSVPDPHSYEQYF.

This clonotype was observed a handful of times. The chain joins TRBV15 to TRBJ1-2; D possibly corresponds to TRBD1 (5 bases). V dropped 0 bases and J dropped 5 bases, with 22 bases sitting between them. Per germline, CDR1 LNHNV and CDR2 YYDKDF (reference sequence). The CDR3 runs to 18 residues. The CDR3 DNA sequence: TGTGCCACCAGCAGAGATCCGAACTGGGGAGAGGGGTCTTATGGCTACACCTTC. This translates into CATSRDPNWGEGSYGYTF.

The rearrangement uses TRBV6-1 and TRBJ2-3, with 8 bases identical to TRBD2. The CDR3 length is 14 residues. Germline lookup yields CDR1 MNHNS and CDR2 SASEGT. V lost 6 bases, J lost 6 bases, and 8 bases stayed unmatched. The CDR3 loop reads CASSSDRGGDTQYF. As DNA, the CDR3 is TGTGCCAGCAGCTCAGACCGGGGGGGGGATACGCAGTATTTT.

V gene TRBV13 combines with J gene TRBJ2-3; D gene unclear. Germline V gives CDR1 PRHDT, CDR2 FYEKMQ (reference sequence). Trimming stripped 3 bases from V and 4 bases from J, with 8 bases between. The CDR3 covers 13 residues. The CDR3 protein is CASSFSAADTQYF. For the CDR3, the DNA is TGTGCCAGCAGCTTTTCAGCCGCAGATACGCAGTATTTT.

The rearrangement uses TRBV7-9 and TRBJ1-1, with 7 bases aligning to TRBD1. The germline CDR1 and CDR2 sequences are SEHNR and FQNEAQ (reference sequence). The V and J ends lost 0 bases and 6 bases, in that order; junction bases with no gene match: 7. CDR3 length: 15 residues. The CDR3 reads CASSLAGEGQSEAFF. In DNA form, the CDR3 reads TGTGCCAGCAGCTTAGCGGGGGAGGGACAGTCTGAAGCTTTCTTT.